These 4 T cell receptor beta chains originate from one sample sequenced in a study of CD4+ T cells in melanoma. The protocol was immunoSEQ multiplex PCR, while the TCRdb copy is restricted to in-frame clones and leaves out a portion. The table records 90,000 to 130,000 clones, 92% of them present only once. Sequenced: peripheral blood. These TCRs come from a human donor with melanoma.

The rearrangement joins TRBV19 to TRBJ1-5; TRBD1 matches at 7 bases. CDR1 and CDR2 (germline): LNHDA, SQIVND (reference sequence). This CDR3 comprises 14 residues. V gave up 5 bases and J gave up 2 bases; unmatched junction bases: 3. CDR3: CASSPTGGNQPQHF. As DNA, the CDR3 is TGTGCCAGTAGTCCAACAGGGGGCAATCAGCCCCAGCATTTT.

The chain is built from TRBV27 and TRBJ2-2, with 7 bases lining up with TRBD2. Germline V gene lookup returns CDR1 MNHEY and CDR2 SMNVEV (reference sequence). Trimming took 6 bases from V and 4 from J; bases not matched to a gene: 2. There are 13 residues in the CDR3. The CDR3 DNA reads as TGTGCCAGCAGAGCGGGAAGCACCGGGGAGCTGTTTTTT. Translation: CASRAGSTGELFF.

V is TRBV4-3 and J is TRBJ2-7, with 7 bases that match TRBD1. CDR1 LGHNA and CDR2 YSLEER come from the germline V gene. This CDR3 spans 14 amino acids. J was trimmed by 1 base and V by 3 bases; bases with no gene match: 3. The CDR3 nucleotides read TGCGCCAGCAGCCAGGCACAGGGGTCCTACGAGCAGTACTTC. Translated: CASSQAQGSYEQYF.

The genes are TRBV5-1 and TRBJ2-3, with D perhaps matching TRBD2 (6 bases). V was cut by 4 bases and J by 0 bases, with 18 bases left in between. In germline, CDR1 is SGHRS, CDR2 YFSETQ. The CDR3 contains 17 residues. CDR3 loop: CASSAGLIRGSTDTQYF. The CDR3 DNA is TGCGCCAGCAGCGCGGGACTTATAAGGGGTAGCACAGATACGCAGTATTTT.